Listed below are T cell receptor beta chains from one sample, sequenced in a study of blood T cell repertoires in COVID-19. Data came from immunoSEQ multiplex PCR; TCRdb stores just in-frame clones and leaves some out. The repertoire holds about 83,000 clones, with approximately 86% as singletons. The sample taken for sequencing was peripheral blood. These receptors all stem from a woman between 50 and 59 years old with active or convalescent COVID-19. CDR3s include the opening cysteine and the closing phenylalanine or tryptophan. A D gene is named only where the DNA matches it firmly. A clone size is listed for some rows: how often the clone was seen (once, few, many), or a class if it is expanded.

>NA|TRBV2|NA|TRBJ1-1
CASSELAGAGNTEAFF
TGTGCCAGCAGTGAACTGGCAGGGGCCGGGAACACTGAAGCTTTCTTT
>NA|TRBV30|NA|TRBJ2-4
CAWSVGGENIQYF
TGTGCCTGGAGTGTAGGGGGGGAAAACATTCAGTACTTC
>NA|TRBV10-3|NA|TRBJ2-1
CAIMGGSYNEQFF
TGTGCCATCATGGGCGGGTCCTACAATGAGCAGTTCTTC
>NA|TRBV6-5|few|TRBJ1-6
CASTGRTYNSPLHF
TGTGCCAGCACGGGAAGAACCTATAATTCACCCCTCCACTTT
>NA|TRBV12-3/TRBV12-4|NA|TRBJ1-4
CASSLSGAKLFF
TGTGCCAGCAGTCTCAGTGGGGCTAAACTGTTTTTT
>NA|TRBV30|NA|TRBJ1-1
CAWSVGQNTEAFF
TGTGCCTGGAGTGTGGGGCAGAACACTGAAGCTTTCTTT
>NA|TRBV12-3/TRBV12-4|once|TRBJ1-2
CASSLNIYGYTF
TGTGCCAGCAGTTTAAATATCTATGGCTACACCTTC
>TRBD2|TRBV7-3|NA|TRBJ2-1
CASSFIAGANEQFF
TGTGCCAGCAGCTTTATAGCGGGGGCAAATGAGCAGTTCTTC
>TRBD1|TRBV5-1|NA|TRBJ2-7
CASSPQTGLIYEQYF
TGCGCCAGCAGTCCTCAGACAGGGCTCATCTACGAGCAGTACTTC
>TRBD1|TRBV5-6|NA|TRBJ1-2
CASSSLGTGGSGYTF
TGTGCCAGCAGCAGTCTCGGGACAGGGGGCTCTGGCTACACCTTC
>TRBD1|TRBV27|NA|TRBJ1-1
CASRSSQGMNTEAFF
TGTGCCAGTCGGAGCTCACAGGGGATGAACACTGAAGCTTTCTTT
>TRBD1|TRBV24-1|NA|TRBJ1-5
CATSDFEGAGNQPQHF
TGTGCCACCAGTGATTTTGAGGGGGCGGGGAATCAGCCCCAGCATTTT
>TRBD1|TRBV5-5|NA|TRBJ1-6
CASSLPAQGASPLHF
TGTGCCAGCAGCCTTCCCGCCCAGGGGGCTTCACCCCTCCACTTT
>NA|TRBV24-1|NA|TRBJ1-2
CATSDSSGGARGYTF
TGTGCCACCAGTGATTCCTCAGGTGGGGCAAGAGGCTACACCTTC
>TRBD2|TRBV5-1|NA|TRBJ2-2
CASRRLAGGTNTGELFF
TGCGCCAGCAGGCGTCTAGCGGGGGGCACGAACACCGGGGAGCTGTTTTTT
>TRBD2|TRBV7-9|NA|TRBJ2-3
CASSSASGGEADTQYF
TGTGCCAGCAGCTCGGCTAGCGGGGGGGAAGCAGATACGCAGTATTTT
>TRBD1|TRBV6-2/TRBV6-3|NA|TRBJ2-7
CASSSDGGDRNYEQYF
TGTGCCAGCAGTTCTGATGGTGGGGACAGGAATTACGAGCAGTACTTC
>TRBD1|TRBV11-2|NA|TRBJ1-1
CASSLERGPMNTEAFF
TGTGCCAGCAGCTTAGAGAGGGGGCCGATGAACACTGAAGCTTTCTTT
>TRBD1|TRBV30|few|TRBJ2-6
CAWVAGTGFSAGANVLTF
TGTGCCTGGGTGGCAGGGACAGGGTTCAGTGCTGGGGCCAACGTCCTGACTTTC
>NA|TRBV24-1|NA|TRBJ2-2
CATSKATPAGAGELFF
TGTGCCACCAGTAAGGCCACCCCGGCAGGGGCCGGGGAGCTGTTTTTT
>TRBD1|TRBV7-2|NA|TRBJ1-3
CASSPGGGGRGNTIYF
TGTGCCAGCAGCCCAGGGGGAGGCGGAAGAGGAAACACCATATATTTT
>TRBD1|TRBV19|many|TRBJ2-1
CASTDRAGYNEQFF
TGTGCCAGCACGGACAGGGCCGGGTATAATGAGCAGTTCTTC
>TRBD1|TRBV19|NA|TRBJ2-4
CASSIVQGAWENIQYF
TGTGCCAGTAGTATAGTCCAGGGGGCATGGGAAAACATTCAGTACTTC
>NA|TRBV7-9|NA|TRBJ1-1
CASSSRPTANTEAFF
TGTGCCAGCAGCTCTCGCCCGACAGCGAACACTGAAGCTTTCTTT
>NA|TRBV12-3/TRBV12-4|NA|TRBJ1-5
CASSLDRNQPQHF
TGTGCCAGCAGTTTAGACAGAAATCAGCCCCAGCATTTT
>NA|TRBV18|NA|TRBJ1-1
CASSPGRGQPAFF
TGTGCCAGCTCACCCGGAAGGGGCCAGCCGGCTTTCTTT
>NA|TRBV6-5|NA|TRBJ2-7
CASSYVINSYEQYF
TGTGCCAGCAGTTACGTCATCAACTCCTACGAGCAGTACTTC
>TRBD1|TRBV6-2/TRBV6-3|NA|TRBJ2-1
CASSYSPWGQGFIQQFF
TGTGCCAGCAGTTACAGTCCGTGGGGACAGGGCTTCATTCAGCAGTTCTTC
>NA|TRBV11-2|few|TRBJ2-2
CASSLGHSGEIGTGELFF
TGTGCCAGCAGCTTAGGCCATTCCGGGGAGATCGGCACCGGGGAGCTGTTTTTT
>NA|TRBV25-1|NA|TRBJ1-1
CASMGRSNTEAFF
TGTGCCAGCATGGGTAGGAGCAACACTGAAGCTTTCTTT
>NA|TRBV3-1/TRBV3-2|NA|TRBJ1-3
CASSNTGNSGNTIYF
TGTGCCAGCAGTAATACAGGAAACTCTGGAAACACCATATATTTT
>TRBD1|TRBV11-2|NA|TRBJ2-1
CASSPSGTVYNEQFF
TGTGCCAGCAGCCCTTCCGGGACAGTATACAATGAGCAGTTCTTC
>NA|TRBV21-1|NA|TRBJ1-2
CASSKDRGSPNYGYTF
TGTGCCAGCAGCAAGGACAGGGGGAGTCCTAACTATGGCTACACCTTC
>TRBD1|TRBV19|NA|TRBJ1-2
CASSFGTGYGYTF
TGTGCCAGTAGTTTCGGGACAGGCTATGGCTACACCTTC
>NA|TRBV10-3|NA|TRBJ2-7
CAISPSSYEQYF
TGTGCCATCAGTCCCAGCTCCTACGAGCAGTACTTC
>TRBD1|TRBV7-6|NA|TRBJ1-2
CASSRDRGDYGYTF
TGTGCCAGCAGCCGGGACAGGGGCGACTATGGCTACACCTTC
>NA|TRBV11-3|few|TRBJ2-2
CASSFVSTGELFF
TGTGCCAGCAGCTTTGTCAGCACCGGGGAGCTGTTTTTT
>TRBD2|TRBV5-4|NA|TRBJ2-1
CASSLALAGADNEQFF
TGTGCCAGCAGCTTGGCCTTAGCGGGGGCAGACAATGAGCAGTTCTTC
>TRBD1|TRBV9|few|TRBJ1-2
CASSPTDRADYGYTF
TGTGCCAGCAGCCCGACGGACAGGGCAGACTATGGCTACACCTTC
>NA|TRBV10-3|NA|TRBJ2-7
CAISESGTPTYEQYF
TGTGCCATCAGTGAGTCCGGGACTCCAACCTACGAGCAGTACTTC
>TRBD1|TRBV3-1/TRBV3-2|NA|TRBJ1-1
CASSPRDRGRDTEAFF
TGTGCCAGCAGCCCCCGGGACAGGGGGCGCGACACTGAAGCTTTCTTT
>TRBD2|TRBV4-3|NA|TRBJ2-2
CASSDLKGTMTGELFF
TGCGCCAGCAGCGATCTCAAGGGGACTATGACGGGGGAGCTGTTTTTT
>NA|TRBV12-3/TRBV12-4|NA|TRBJ2-3
CASSLQGDTQYF
TGTGCCAGCAGTTTACAGGGAGATACGCAGTATTTT
>NA|TRBV24-1|NA|TRBJ2-1
CATSETETFYNEQFF
TGTGCCACCAGTGAGACGGAGACCTTCTACAATGAGCAGTTCTTC
>TRBD1|TRBV6-1|NA|TRBJ1-2
CASSENTNRGRNYGYTF
TGTGCCAGCAGTGAAAACACCAACAGGGGGAGGAACTATGGCTACACCTTC
>TRBD1|TRBV19|NA|TRBJ2-1
CASSPERDRGGNEQFF
TGTGCCAGTAGCCCCGAGCGGGACAGGGGAGGCAATGAGCAGTTCTTC
>NA|TRBV6-6|once|TRBJ1-5
CASRQGRDQPQHF
TGTGCCAGCAGACAGGGAAGGGATCAGCCCCAGCATTTT
>TRBD2|TRBV6-2/TRBV6-3|once|TRBJ2-2
CASSWTSGGGELFF
TGTGCCAGCAGCTGGACTAGCGGGGGCGGGGAGCTGTTTTTT
>NA|TRBV4-2|NA|TRBJ2-7
CASSQGGQVSGPQNF
TGTGCCAGCAGCCAAGGAGGCCAGGTGTCAGGGCCCCAGAACTTC
>NA|TRBV7-3|NA|TRBJ1-1
CASSLRAGAAEAFF
TGTGCCAGCAGCTTAAGGGCAGGGGCGGCTGAAGCTTTCTTT
>TRBD1|TRBV2|few|TRBJ2-7
CARRTGGSYEQYF
TGTGCCAGGCGGACAGGGGGCTCCTACGAGCAGTACTTC
>NA|TRBV19|NA|TRBJ1-1
CASSMGSPEAFF
TGTGCCAGTAGCATGGGGAGCCCTGAAGCTTTCTTT
>NA|TRBV4-1|NA|TRBJ2-3
CASSLGRDTQYF
TGCGCCAGCAGCCTGGGGAGGGATACGCAGTATTTT
>TRBD1|TRBV3-1/TRBV3-2|NA|TRBJ1-1
CASSTGGYAEAFF
TGTGCCAGCAGCACAGGGGGCTACGCTGAAGCTTTCTTT
>NA|TRBV30|NA|TRBJ1-4
CAWSVYEEKLFF
TGTGCCTGGAGTGTATACGAGGAAAAACTGTTTTTT
>TRBD1|TRBV7-3|NA|TRBJ2-3
CASSPGQARTDTQYF
TGTGCCAGCAGCCCGGGACAGGCCCGCACAGATACGCAGTATTTT
>NA|TRBV9|once|TRBJ1-5
CASSATGNSNQPQHF
TGTGCCAGCAGCGCCACAGGGAATAGCAATCAGCCCCAGCATTTT
>TRBD2|TRBV5-8|NA|TRBJ2-1
CASSISGGTYNEQFF
TGTGCCAGCAGCATAAGCGGGGGAACCTACAATGAGCAGTTCTTC
>NA|TRBV12-3/TRBV12-4|NA|TRBJ1-2
CASSLEAGEGYTF
TGTGCCAGCAGTTTAGAGGCAGGGGAAGGCTACACCTTC
>TRBD2|TRBV6-6|NA|TRBJ2-3
CASSPGGTSGTDTQYF
TGTGCCAGCAGCCCTGGTGGGACTAGCGGTACAGATACGCAGTATTTT